This TCR beta chain was found in a study of shared clonotypes between healthy human individuals. Trimming cost V 6 bases and J 3 bases, with 5 bases left between them. Germline CDR1 and CDR2: MNHEY and SVGAGI. The CDR3 is made up of 12 amino acids. Assay: immunoSEQ multiplex PCR; the TCRdb copy retains only in-frame clones and omits some. This table has roughly 2.1 million clones, about 92% appearing once. CD45RO-negative, CCR7-positively selected cells formed the naive CD8 fraction, excluding terminally differentiated effector memory CD45RA+ cells. The sample was naive CD8+ T cells from PBMCs. The genes are TRBV6-5 and TRBJ2-2; D remains unclear. The receptor comes from a man aged 18 to 30 in good health. Some clones in this sample may be carry-over from other donors' samples. The CDR3 here is CASSMYTGELFF. CDR3 DNA: TGTGCCAGCAGCATGTACACCGGGGAGCTGTTTTTT.